Following are 22 T cell receptor beta chains from one sample sequenced in a study of post-analysis software for immune sequencing data (dated by TCRdb to the mid-2010s). General study outcomes and caveats: Significantly higher frequencies in patients than in controls were found for several TRBV segments, including TRBV5-6, TRBV5-1 and TRBV20-1.

No antigen is known for these receptors. The method behind the library was PCR. These reads were obtained on an Illumina HiSeq 2500. To reduce PCR and sequencing biases, unique molecular identifiers were built into the TCR beta cDNA libraries. TCRdb cleaned the public reads at Q25 with fastp, built clones with MiXCR and kept in-frame beta chains. For every CDR3 protein sequence, its rows merge into one entry that carries the most common genes and DNA. For this sample the table gives about 260,000 distinct CDR3 sequences, of which approximately 34% were detected only once. Jointly, the top ten make up around 4.8% of the sample. The sample was blood. These receptors all come from a girl between 5 and 17 years old with multiple sclerosis.

This chain joins TRBV25-1 and TRBJ1-3; no clear D gene. The V end was cut by 1 base, the J end by 0 bases, with 13 bases between. The V gene's germline CDR1 is MGHDK and CDR2 SYGVNS. The CDR3 is made up of 17 amino acids. The CDR3 nucleotides are TGTGCCAGCAGTGAATCCCCAGCAGCCATCTCTGGAAACACCATATATTTT. Its protein product is CASSESPAAISGNTIYF.

As for this clonotype: An end of the junction differs from the germline gene, which may be a read error. This chain joins TRBV6-5 and TRBJ2-2; 8 positions match TRBD2. This CDR3 spans 14 amino acids. Germline CDR1 MNHEY, CDR2 SVGAGI. The CDR3 DNA follows: TGTGCCAGCAGAAGCGGGAGTGGCACCGGGGAGCGGTTTTTT. Encoded protein: CASRSGSGTGERFF.

The sample holds many counts of this clonotype. V usage is TRBV7-2 and J usage is TRBJ2-3, with D unclear. Germline assignment: CDR1 SGHTA and CDR2 FQGNSA. The V end was cut by 2 bases, the J end by 0 bases, with 12 bases between. This CDR3 contains 16 residues. CDR3 nucleotide sequence: TGTGCCAGCAGCTTAATCGCACGACGAAGCACAGATACGCAGTATTTT. Translating it yields CASSLIARRSTDTQYF.

This clonotype was seen ten or more times. The chain recombines TRBV29-1 with TRBJ1-2, with 7 bases that match TRBD1. From germline, CDR1 is SQVTM and CDR2 ANQGSEA. V shed 7 bases, J shed 5 bases, and the junction held 4 bases outside the gene matches. This CDR3 has 11 residues. The chain's CDR3 is CSGGTAYGYTF. The CDR3 DNA reads TGCAGCGGAGGGACAGCTTATGGCTACACCTTC.

This clonotype came up a few times. A much more abundant neighbour one base away suggests this may be a read error. This sequence joins TRBV10-3 and TRBJ1-2; a possible D gene is TRBD1 (5 bases). Deletions cut 11 bases from V and 12 bases from J, with 16 bases between. The CDR3 is made up of 10 amino acids. Germline V lookup: CDR1 ENHRY, CDR2 SYGVKD. This CDR3 reads CASIRGVHTF. The CDR3 DNA reads as TGTGCCTCCATAAGGGGCGTCCACACCTTC.

This clonotype was counted between two and nine times. The chain employs TRBV5-1 and TRBJ1-1; no clear D. Germline loops: CDR1 SGHRS, CDR2 YFSETQ. There are 15 residues in the CDR3. Trimming pared 0 bases from V and 1 base from J, leaving 10 bases between. The CDR3 sequence is CASSLDGSPNTEAFF. The CDR3 coding sequence is TGCGCCAGCAGCTTGGATGGGAGTCCGAACACTGAAGCTTTCTTT.

This clonotype was counted ten times or more. The chain uses TRBV2 and TRBJ2-1; D perhaps matches TRBD2 (5 bases). CDR1 is SNHLY and CDR2 is FYNNEI in the germline V gene. This CDR3 comprises 11 residues. Between the trimmed V and J ends, which lost 7 bases and 13 bases, there was a span of 14 bases. The chain's CDR3 is CASTEGLAQFF. For the CDR3, the DNA is TGTGCCAGCACCGAAGGGCTAGCACAGTTCTTC.

This chain connects TRBV4-1 to TRBJ1-1, with D perhaps matching TRBD1 (6 bases). The germline V gene has CDR1 MGHRA and CDR2 YSYEKL. The CDR3 runs to 14 residues. The germline V and J ends were trimmed by 0 bases and 4 bases, with 9 bases remaining between them. CDR3 residues: CASSQEARGTEAFF. DNA of the CDR3: TGCGCCAGCAGCCAAGAGGCCAGGGGCACTGAAGCTTTCTTT.

This clonotype occurred a few times. The chain uses TRBV28 and TRBJ2-5; D might be TRBD1 or TRBD2, each matching 6 bases. V lost 5 bases, J lost 11 bases, and 18 bases lay in between. The germline gives CDR1 MDHEN, CDR2 SYDVKM. The CDR3 spans 13 residues. In DNA, the CDR3 is TGTGCCAGCAGTCCCTCGGGGGCGCAAGAGCAGTACTTC. It yields the protein CASSPSGAQEQYF.

The rearrangement uses TRBV28 and TRBJ2-1, with D perhaps being TRBD1 or TRBD2 (5 bases each). The CDR3 is 14 residues long. Germline V gene data show CDR1 as MDHEN and CDR2 as SYDVKM. With 4 bases removed from V and 10 bases from J, the gap between germline ends came to 17 bases. CDR3 nucleotide sequence: TGTGCCAGCAGTTCCCCCCCCAGGGAGCGCGAGCAGTTCTTC. Translated, it gives CASSSPPREREQFF.

The chain employs TRBV20-1 and TRBJ2-3, with 11 bases that match TRBD2. Per germline, CDR1 DFQATT and CDR2 SNEGSKA (reference sequence). The V segment lost 3 bases and the J segment 2 bases; nucleotides outside the gene matches: 4. This CDR3 contains 15 residues. The CDR3 protein is CSASKTSGDTDTQYF. CDR3 bases: TGCAGTGCTAGTAAGACTAGCGGGGACACAGATACGCAGTATTTT.

This rearrangement joins TRBV20-1 to TRBJ2-7; no clear D. The V end was cut by 3 bases, the J end by 3 bases, with 15 bases between. Looked up from germline, CDR1 is DFQATT and CDR2 is SNEGSKA (reference sequence). The CDR3 is made up of 14 amino acids. CDR3 in DNA: TGCAGTGCTAGGGTAGGAGCCCTCCTCTACGAGCAGTACTTC. Its protein product is CSARVGALLYEQYF.

At least ten counts were recorded for this clonotype. The genes are TRBV27 and TRBJ1-4; possibly TRBD1 for D (5 bases). CDR1 and CDR2 from the germline V gene are MNHEY and SMNVEV (reference sequence). This CDR3 is built from 15 residues. The germline V and J ends were trimmed by 5 bases and 4 bases, with 14 bases remaining between them. CDR3 nucleotides: TGTGCCAGCAGTGACCCTCGGGACCGTAATGAAAAACTGTTTTTT. It yields the protein CASSDPRDRNEKLFF.

Comments on this clonotype: Possible read error: a much larger clone is one base away. The CDR3 bases are TGCGGTGCTAGAGGGCTCGCGGGAGATCACAATGAGCAGTTCTTC. Encoded protein: CGARGLAGDHNEQFF. V gene TRBV20-1 combines with J gene TRBJ2-1, with 7 bases matching TRBD2. The CDR3 covers 15 residues. Per germline, CDR1 DFQATT and CDR2 SNEGSKA (reference sequence).

This clonotype showed up just a few times. The chain couples TRBV5-1 to TRBJ2-7, with 16 bases matching TRBD2. V lost 2 bases to trimming and J lost 0 bases; unmatched junction nucleotides: 20. CDR3 size: 23 residues. The germline V gene has CDR1 SGHRS and CDR2 YFSETQ. As DNA, the CDR3 is TGCGCCAGCAGCTTAAGGTCCTCCGGATTGGGGACTAGCGGGGGGGCCCACTCCTACGAGCAGTACTTC. Its translation: CASSLRSSGLGTSGGAHSYEQYF.

With regard to this clonotype: A read error may account for a junction end that differs from germline. The rearrangement uses TRBV7-6 and TRBJ2-1, with 8 bases lining up with TRBD2. The germline V gene has CDR1 SGHVS and CDR2 FNYEAQ. CDR3 length: 16 amino acids. Here the CDR3 reads CANSPPLAGKYNEQFF. The CDR3 DNA follows: TGTGCCAACAGCCCCCCTTTAGCGGGGAAGTACAATGAGCAGTTCTTC.

This clonotype has ten or more counts. The chain carries TRBV7-8 and TRBJ2-6; maybe TRBD2 (5 bases). The CDR3 spans 15 residues. Trimming took off 7 bases at V and 4 bases at J, with 14 bases between the two ends. Germline CDR1 SGHVS, CDR2 FQNEAQ. As DNA, the CDR3 is TGTGCCAGCACCGAAAGGACGGGGGGGGCCAACGTCCTGACTTTC. This sequence encodes CASTERTGGANVLTF.

This rearrangement joins TRBV5-6 to TRBJ1-1; D might be TRBD1 (6 bases). V was pared by 6 bases and J by 5 bases, with 14 bases between. CDR3 length: 13 amino acids. Germline assignment: CDR1 SGHDT and CDR2 YYEEEE. The chain's CDR3 is CASMVRGLTEAFF. The CDR3 DNA sequence: TGTGCCAGCATGGTCAGGGGTTTAACTGAAGCTTTCTTT. Full variable domain (missing parts from reference TRBV5-6 and TRBJ1-1): DAGVTQSPTHLIKTRGQQVTLRCSPKSGHDTVSWYQQALGQGPQFIFQYYEEEERQRGNFPDRFSGHQFPNYSSELNVNALLLGDSALYLCASMVRGLTEAFFGQGTRLTVV.

Many counts were recorded for this clonotype. The chain couples TRBV20-1 to TRBJ1-2; D might be TRBD1 (6 bases). The germline CDR1 and CDR2 sequences are DFQATT and SNEGSKA (reference sequence). The CDR3 is 14 amino acids. The V gene lost 1 base and the J gene lost 4 bases, with 13 bases spanning the gap. CDR3 protein: CSARGPTGFYGYTF. The CDR3 region has the DNA TGCAGTGCTAGAGGTCCGACAGGATTCTATGGCTACACCTTC.

This clonotype was found many times. V and J are TRBV20-1 and TRBJ2-1; 11 positions match TRBD2. V was clipped by 5 bases and J by 2 bases; unmatched bases: 5. Germline CDR1 DFQATT, CDR2 SNEGSKA (reference sequence). The CDR3 sequence is 15 residues long. This chain's CDR3 is CSAASSGGAYNEQFF. The CDR3 region has the DNA TGCAGTGCTGCAAGTAGCGGGGGGGCCTACAATGAGCAGTTCTTC.

The gene calls are TRBV28 and TRBJ1-3; a weak D match, TRBD1 (6 bases). Deletions cut 10 bases from V and 1 base from J, with 23 bases between. CDR1 and CDR2 from the germline V gene are MDHEN and SYDVKM. This CDR3 spans 17 amino acids. CDR3 nucleotide sequence: TGTGCCACCTTCGACGGACAGCACCGATTATCTGGAAACACCATATATTTT. The encoded protein is CATFDGQHRLSGNTIYF.

This clonotype was detected ten times or more. The genes are TRBV7-2 and TRBJ2-3; 7 nucleotides match TRBD2. Trimming removed 5 bases from V and 0 bases from J; junction bases left unmatched: 2. Per germline, CDR1 SGHTA and CDR2 FQGNSA. This CDR3 comprises 14 residues. The CDR3 nucleotides read TGTGCCAGCAGCCGGACTAGTAGCACAGATACGCAGTATTTT. It translates to CASSRTSSTDTQYF.